A single sample is the source of the 30 T cell receptor beta chains below, sequenced in a study of T cell responses to AZD1222 COVID-19 vaccine. Assay used: immunoSEQ multiplex PCR; TCRdb lists only in-frame clones, some missing. The table has around 150,000 clones, approximately 92% seen once. The sample was peripheral blood, taken 28 days after the second AZD1222 dose. The receptor set was obtained from an adult who received the AZD1222 COVID-19 vaccine.

The chain is built from TRBV6-4 and TRBJ2-3, with TRBD2 as a possible D gene (5 bases). This CDR3 comprises 15 residues. V lost 0 bases and J lost 0, with 7 bases in between. Germline V CDR1 and CDR2: MRHNA, SNTAGT. The CDR3 nucleotides are TGTGCCAGCAGTGACTCTGCGGGCAGCACAGATACGCAGTATTTT. Encoded protein: CASSDSAGSTDTQYF.

This clone was counted between two and nine times. The chain employs TRBV18 and TRBJ1-5, with D unclear. Trimming removed 1 base at V and 6 bases at J, with 7 bases between. The CDR3 is 13 residues long. CDR1 KGHSH and CDR2 LQKENI come from the germline V gene. CDR3 DNA: TGTGCCAGCTCACCACAGAGATCTCAGCCCCAGCATTTT. Its protein is CASSPQRSQPQHF.

The chain combines TRBV7-9 with TRBJ2-7, with 7 bases identical to TRBD2. Germline loops: CDR1 SEHNR, CDR2 FQNEAQ (reference sequence). The ends lost 1 base at V and 4 bases at J; junction bases unmatched: 10. The CDR3 covers 16 residues. CDR3 DNA sequence: TGTGCCAGCAGCTTAGAAGCCAGCGGGGATACATACGAGCAGTACTTC. Translated, it gives CASSLEASGDTYEQYF.

The chain is built from TRBV27 and TRBJ1-2, with no clear D. The ends were cut back, 3 bases at V and 3 bases at J, with 8 bases in the middle. Germline-derived CDR1 and CDR2 are MNHEY and SMNVEV (reference sequence). CDR3 length: 13 residues. The CDR3 sequence is CASSLFWDYGYTF. DNA of the CDR3: TGTGCCAGCAGTTTGTTTTGGGACTATGGCTACACCTTC.

J is TRBJ2-3 and V is TRBV5-4; 8 bases map to TRBD2. From germline, CDR1 is SGHNT and CDR2 YYREEE (reference sequence). The CDR3 runs 14 residues. After removal of 6 bases from V and 5 bases from J, the junction contained 8 bases not matched to a gene. CDR3 sequence: CASNFPGGRDTQYF. CDR3 nucleotide sequence: TGTGCCAGCAACTTCCCGGGGGGGCGAGATACGCAGTATTTT.

This clone was seen only once. V gene TRBV7-9 combines with J gene TRBJ1-1; D perhaps matches TRBD1 (6 bases). V was shortened by 2 bases and J by 1 base, with 11 bases between the two germline ends. CDR1 and CDR2 (germline): SEHNR, FQNEAQ (reference sequence). This CDR3 comprises 15 residues. The CDR3 loop reads CASSLPLGGNTEAFF. The CDR3 region has the DNA TGTGCCAGCAGCTTACCCTTAGGGGGGAACACTGAAGCTTTCTTT.

The rearrangement links TRBV6-2 or TRBV6-3 to TRBJ1-1; possible D gene TRBD1, 5 bases. V was cut by 6 bases and J by 8 bases, with 19 bases left in between. The CDR3 runs to 14 residues. Germline CDR1 is MNHEY and CDR2 is SVGEGT. The CDR3 DNA reads TGTGCCAGCAGCTCAGCGAGGGGAGCGCGCGAAGCTTTCTTT. Amino acids: CASSSARGAREAFF.

V is TRBV2 and J is TRBJ1-6; D might be TRBD1 (6 bases). Looked up from germline, CDR1 is SNHLY and CDR2 is FYNNEI. Trimming removed 11 bases at V and 6 bases at J, with 17 bases between. There are 14 residues in the CDR3. The DNA for the CDR3 is TGTGCCCGCCGATTCGGGGGGGCTAATTCACCCCTCCACTTT. As protein: CARRFGGANSPLHF.

This sequence joins TRBV19 and TRBJ1-2, with D possibly being TRBD1 (5 bases). Trimming pared 9 bases from V and 9 bases from J, leaving 29 bases between. The CDR3 has 16 residues. Per the germline V gene, CDR1 is LNHDA and CDR2 is SQIVND (reference sequence). CDR3 nucleotide sequence: TGTGCCAGCCTCTCCACAGGCCAGGGTTTTGGGATTAGCTACACCTTC. It translates to CASLSTGQGFGISYTF.

The rearrangement uses TRBV2 and TRBJ2-3; D might be TRBD2 (6 bases). V was trimmed by 6 bases and J by 4 bases, leaving 8 bases between them. The CDR3 length is 12 residues. The germline V gene has CDR1 SNHLY and CDR2 FYNNEI. In DNA, the CDR3 is TGTGCCAGCAGGGGGGGTCCAGATACGCAGTATTTT. Protein: CASRGGPDTQYF.

The chain couples TRBV6-2 or TRBV6-3 to TRBJ2-7; TRBD2 agrees at 12 bases. Per the germline V gene, CDR1 is MNHEY and CDR2 is SVGEGT. The CDR3 extends over 13 amino acids. J was trimmed by 6 bases and V by 4 bases; bases with no gene match: 1. CDR3 loop: CASSSGLAGEQYF. The DNA for the CDR3 is TGTGCCAGCAGTTCGGGACTAGCGGGCGAGCAGTACTTC.

The V gene is TRBV28, the J gene TRBJ2-1; D might be TRBD2 (5 bases). CDR1 MDHEN and CDR2 SYDVKM come from the germline V gene. This CDR3 comprises 12 residues. V lost 3 bases, J lost 13 bases, and 13 bases lay in between. The CDR3 region is CASSLSKRSQFF. CDR3 coding DNA: TGTGCCAGCAGTTTGTCCAAGCGGAGTCAGTTCTTC.

This clone appeared a single time. The chain uses TRBV4-1 and TRBJ1-2, with D maybe TRBD1 (6 bases). There are 13 residues in the CDR3. V lost 5 bases to trimming and J lost 8 bases, with 15 bases between them. Germline CDR1 MGHRA, CDR2 YSYEKL. The CDR3 protein is CASSDATGVGYTF. In DNA, the CDR3 is TGCGCCAGCAGCGATGCGACAGGCGTCGGCTACACCTTC.

The chain couples TRBV18 to TRBJ1-3, with D unresolved. The ends were cut back, 3 bases at V and 0 bases at J, with 18 bases in the middle. Germline V gene sequence: CDR1 KGHSH, CDR2 LQKENI. This CDR3 contains 18 residues. DNA of the CDR3: TGTGCCAGCTCACCTAATTTCGGACGGGAAGGCTCTGGAAACACCATATATTTT. This sequence encodes CASSPNFGREGSGNTIYF.

The rearrangement links TRBV14 to TRBJ1-2; D is possibly TRBD1 (6 bases). This CDR3 has 13 residues. Germline loops: CDR1 SGHDN, CDR2 FVKESK. Trimming removed 5 bases at V and 9 bases at J, with 16 bases between. The CDR3 DNA follows: TGTGCCAGCAGCAAGCAGGGGCGGGAGAGCTACACCTTC. This translates into CASSKQGRESYTF.

With regard to this clone: At one end, the junction sequence differs from germline, possibly due to a read error. Other DNA sequences in this sample translate to the same CDR3. The V and J genes are TRBV6-5 and TRBJ1-6, with D hard to call. This CDR3 comprises 15 residues. Germline lookup yields CDR1 MNHEY and CDR2 SVGAGI. In DNA, the CDR3 is TGCGCCAGCAGTCCTGATTGGGGTGGAAATTCACCCCTCCACTTT. It encodes CASSPDWGGNSPLHF.

V and J are TRBV6-5 and TRBJ1-3; tentative D call: TRBD1 (5 bases). Germline CDR1 and CDR2: MNHEY and SVGAGI. Trimming stripped 7 bases from V and 4 bases from J, with 11 bases between. This CDR3 comprises 13 residues. The CDR3 DNA reads as TGTGCCAGCATCCTGACAGTCGGAAACACCATATATTTT. It yields the protein CASILTVGNTIYF.

The chain uses TRBV4-3 and TRBJ1-1; D gene ambiguous. The V end was cut by 1 base, the J end by 7 bases, with 10 bases between. The CDR3 loop spans 13 amino acids. The germline gives CDR1 LGHNA, CDR2 YSLEER. Written as DNA, the CDR3 is TGCGCCAGCAGCCAAGGGGTGGTGGGTGAAGCTTTCTTT. This sequence encodes CASSQGVVGEAFF.

This rearrangement joins TRBV5-1 to TRBJ1-2, with a tentative D call TRBD1 (5 bases). V was cut by 5 bases and J by 8 bases, with 16 bases left in between. The germline V gene encodes CDR1 SGHRS and CDR2 YFSETQ. CDR3 length equals 13 residues. The CDR3 loop reads CASRQNTGWGYTF. As DNA, the CDR3 is TGCGCCAGCAGGCAAAATACAGGCTGGGGCTACACCTTC.

The rearrangement uses TRBV3-1 (or the pseudogene TRBV3-2) and TRBJ1-1; a possible D gene is TRBD1 (6 bases). In germline, CDR1 is LGHDT, CDR2 YNNKEL (reference sequence). Trimming removed 1 base from V and 4 bases from J, with 13 bases in between. This CDR3 comprises 15 residues. DNA of the CDR3: TGTGCCAGCAGCCAAGGTGGGGGGCGGAGCACTGAAGCTTTCTTT. As protein: CASSQGGGRSTEAFF.

V gene TRBV2 combines with J gene TRBJ1-1; D remains ambiguous. Deletions cut 4 bases from V and 0 bases from J, with 9 bases between. There are 14 residues in the CDR3. CDR1 and CDR2 (germline): SNHLY, FYNNEI. In DNA, the CDR3 is TGTGCCAGCAGTGTGCTACCGTTGAACACTGAAGCTTTCTTT. Protein sequence: CASSVLPLNTEAFF.

The CDR3 loop is CATSSSRAFFTEAFF. In nucleotides, the CDR3 is TGTGCCACCAGCAGCAGCAGGGCTTTTTTTACTGAAGCTTTCTTT. V gene TRBV15 combines with J gene TRBJ1-1, with TRBD1 as a possible D gene (5 bases). From germline, CDR1 is LNHNV and CDR2 YYDKDF (reference sequence). V was pared by 3 bases and J by 5 bases, with 16 bases between. This CDR3 comprises 15 residues.

CDR3 DNA: TGCAGCGTCTCTGGGGGACAGGCTAACACCGGGGAGCTGTTTTTT. Residues: CSVSGGQANTGELFF. V usage is TRBV29-1 and J usage is TRBJ2-2, with 8 bases lining up with TRBD1. CDR1 is SQVTM, CDR2 ANQGSEA, per germline. With 6 bases clipped from V and 2 bases from J, the junction kept 8 bases outside the gene matches. This CDR3 is 15 amino acids long.

This clone was counted a single time. The rearrangement joins TRBV2 to TRBJ1-4, with D tentatively TRBD1 (5 bases). Trimming took 4 bases from V and 17 from J, leaving 14 bases between them. The CDR3 spans 11 residues. From germline, CDR1 is SNHLY and CDR2 FYNNEI. The CDR3 sequence: CASSAPGGSFF. The CDR3, as DNA: TGTGCCAGCAGTGCCCCGGGGGGAAGTTTTTTT.

The chain couples TRBV11-3 to TRBJ2-7; 7 bases agree with TRBD1. The CDR3 runs to 14 residues. Losses at the gene ends were 7 bases for V and 2 bases for J; bases not matched to a gene: 8. Germline V CDR1 and CDR2: SGHNT, YENEEA. The chain's CDR3 is CASTLRGQAYEQYF. CDR3 nucleotides: TGTGCCAGCACTCTACGTGGACAGGCCTACGAGCAGTACTTC.

The chain couples TRBV7-2 to TRBJ1-2, with D perhaps TRBD1 (6 bases). The V gene lost 0 bases and the J gene lost 4 bases, with 9 bases spanning the gap. Germline assignment: CDR1 SGHTA and CDR2 FQGNSA. The CDR3 sequence is 14 residues long. The CDR3 here is CASSLAQGSYGYTF. CDR3 bases: TGTGCCAGCAGCTTAGCTCAGGGGAGCTATGGCTACACCTTC.

CDR3 DNA: TGTGCCAGCAGGGTTTCGGCGGGGTTTACAGATACGCAGTATTTT. It translates to CASRVSAGFTDTQYF. The rearrangement joins TRBV6-5 to TRBJ2-3; D is perhaps TRBD2 (6 bases). Germline V gene lookup returns CDR1 MNHEY and CDR2 SVGAGI. This CDR3 is 15 amino acids long. V was clipped by 6 bases and J by 3 bases, with 16 bases between them.

The rearrangement links TRBV5-6 to TRBJ1-1; 8 positions agree with TRBD1. This CDR3 has 17 residues. V gave up 3 bases and J gave up 1 base; unmatched junction bases: 11. From germline, CDR1 is SGHDT and CDR2 YYEEEE. The chain's CDR3 is CASSSMDRADTNTEAFF. The DNA for the CDR3 is TGTGCCAGCAGCTCGATGGACAGGGCAGATACGAACACTGAAGCTTTCTTT.

This clone was recorded once. This sequence joins TRBV28 and TRBJ1-4; possibly TRBD1 for D (6 bases). V shed 8 bases and J shed 6 bases, with 13 bases lying between them. This CDR3 spans 13 amino acids. The germline V gene has CDR1 MDHEN and CDR2 SYDVKM. The CDR3 DNA is TGTGCCAGCCGATACACAGGGTATGAAAAACTGTTTTTT. Its protein is CASRYTGYEKLFF.

This sequence joins TRBV4-1 and TRBJ1-2, with no clear D. The V end lost 2 bases, the J end lost 7 bases, and 20 bases lay between the germline ends. The CDR3 covers 16 residues. Germline V gives CDR1 MGHRA, CDR2 YSYEKL. CDR3 protein: CASSQIGVRAVGGYTF. CDR3 nucleotides: TGCGCCAGCAGCCAAATTGGGGTCCGGGCGGTAGGTGGCTACACCTTC.